This T cell receptor (beta chain) was observed in a study of OX40 agonist ivuxolimab in advanced cancers. Study as a whole: The dose-escalation group included hepatocellular carcinoma, melanoma, renal cell carcinoma and head and neck cancer. Eligibility rules accepted prior anti-PD-1, anti-PD-L1 or anti-CTLA-4 therapy, and 35% to 45% had some. Study-wide results and limits: Low normalized T-cell clonal expansion was additionally recorded for some nonresponders.

The data were produced by immunoSEQ multiplex PCR, yet TCRdb's version contains in-frame clones alone and is incomplete. The table has about 46,000 clones, roughly three quarters seen once; the top ten hold 3.9%. People who had autoimmune disease history or systemic immunosuppression were excluded. As regards this clone: Its antigen is not known. Other DNA sequences in the same sample also yield this CDR3.

CDR3 length: 14 residues. Germline V CDR1 and CDR2: SGHRS, YFSETQ. V dropped 4 bases and J dropped 0 bases, with 7 bases sitting between them. The chain couples TRBV5-1 to TRBJ2-2; perhaps TRBD1 as D (5 bases). This sequence was found in an adult with an advanced solid tumor such as melanoma, head and neck, liver or kidney cancer. This sample comprised CD4+ or CD8+ T cells sorted from blood, obtained in a trial of the OX40 agonist ivuxolimab. In nucleotides, the CDR3 is TGCGCCAGCAGCCCGACAGCGAACACCGGGGAGCTGTTTTTT. This translates into CASSPTANTGELFF.